The clone carrying this T cell receptor beta chain came up a few times. What it recognizes is unknown. Template switching with 5'RACE generated the TCR cDNA and added a universal primer site and UMIs. From the 5' RACE reads, TCRdb called clonotypes with MiXCR, one entry per CDR3 protein. This table holds 450,000 to 550,000 distinct CDR3 sequences, 21% found once. The sample belongs to a study of T cells after yellow fever vaccination. Across the study: Fractions of limited cellularity were prepared by means of SMART-Seq v4 Ultra Low Input. Study conclusions and caveats: Post-booster reappearance was seen for most primary-vaccination clones (about 95% CD4, about 90% CD8). Faster peaking, at day 5 versus 15, marked a secondary response that was weaker.

J was trimmed by 4 bases and V by 5 bases; bases with no gene match: 13. Germline CDR1 and CDR2: SGHTA and FQGTGA. CDR3 length: 18 amino acids. The starting material was PBMCs, obtained approximately 20 days after the first yellow fever vaccination. The receptor was derived from a man aged 18-30 years who received the YFV17D yellow fever vaccine. This chain links TRBV7-3 with TRBJ2-1; 11 bases match TRBD2. Written as DNA, the CDR3 is TGTGCCAGCAGCCTCCAACCCTCTAGCGGGGGGTTTTACAATGAGCAGTTCTTC. The encoded protein is CASSLQPSSGGFYNEQFF.